The 2 T cell receptor beta chains below were found in one sample sequenced in a study of spatial heterogeneity in lung cancer. The time point denotes: sample taken at primary tumor resection. In each case, whole RNA from tumor, nontumor lung or frozen PBMC was sequenced unsorted. One entry per CDR3 protein results from TCRdb running MiXCR on the 5' RACE reads. The repertoire holds tens of thousands of distinct CDR3 sequences, 4% to 6% seen once, with more than 20% in the top ten. This specimen was PBMCs, taken at surgery. These receptors originate from a female donor with early-stage non-small cell lung cancer.

There are many counts of this clonotype. J is TRBJ2-6 and V is TRBV9; unclear D gene. Looked up from germline, CDR1 is SGDLS and CDR2 is YYNGEE. The CDR3 is made up of 15 amino acids. V was trimmed by 3 bases and J by 0 bases, leaving 7 bases between them. Written as DNA, the CDR3 is TGTGCCAGCAGCGCACAAGTCTCTGGGGCCAACGTCCTGACTTTC. This translates into CASSAQVSGANVLTF.

This clonotype was detected a few times. This rearrangement joins TRBV20-1 to TRBJ1-1; 10 bases line up with TRBD1. The CDR3 consists of 17 residues. Per germline, CDR1 DFQATT and CDR2 SNEGSKA (reference sequence). The trim removed 0 bases at V and 3 bases at J, leaving 10 bases unmatched. CDR3 DNA sequence: TGCAGTGCTAGAGATCAGGACAGGGGGGGTTTGGACACTGAAGCTTTCTTT. Amino acids: CSARDQDRGGLDTEAFF.